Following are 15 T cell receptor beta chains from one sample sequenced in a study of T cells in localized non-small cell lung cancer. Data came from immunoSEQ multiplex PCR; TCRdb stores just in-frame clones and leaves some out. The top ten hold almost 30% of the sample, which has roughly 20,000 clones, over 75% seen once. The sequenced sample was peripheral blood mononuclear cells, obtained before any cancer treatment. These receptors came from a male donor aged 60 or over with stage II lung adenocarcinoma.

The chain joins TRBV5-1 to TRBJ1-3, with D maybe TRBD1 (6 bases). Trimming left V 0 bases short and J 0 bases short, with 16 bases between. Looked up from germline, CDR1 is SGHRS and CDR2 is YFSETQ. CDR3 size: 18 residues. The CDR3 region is CASSLASLGGSSGNTIYF. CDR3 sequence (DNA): TGCGCCAGCAGCTTGGCCAGTTTGGGGGGCAGCTCTGGAAACACCATATATTTT.

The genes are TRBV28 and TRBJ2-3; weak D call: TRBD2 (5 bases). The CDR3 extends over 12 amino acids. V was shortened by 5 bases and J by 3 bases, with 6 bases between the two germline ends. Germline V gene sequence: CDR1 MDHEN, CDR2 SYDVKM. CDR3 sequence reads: CASSRRTDTQYF. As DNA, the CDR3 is TGTGCCAGCAGTCGGAGGACAGATACGCAGTATTTT.

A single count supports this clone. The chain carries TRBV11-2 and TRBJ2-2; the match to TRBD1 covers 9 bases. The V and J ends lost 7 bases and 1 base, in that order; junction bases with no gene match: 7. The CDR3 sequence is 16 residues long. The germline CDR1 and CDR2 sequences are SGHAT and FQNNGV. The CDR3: CASKHRDRVNTGELFF. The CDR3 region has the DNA TGTGCCAGCAAGCACCGGGACAGGGTGAACACCGGGGAGCTGTTTTTT.

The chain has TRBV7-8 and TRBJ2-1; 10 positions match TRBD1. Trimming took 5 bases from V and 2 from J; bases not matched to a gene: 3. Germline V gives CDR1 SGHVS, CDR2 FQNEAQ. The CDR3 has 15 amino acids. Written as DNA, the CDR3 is TGTGCCAGCAGCCGGGACAGGGGACCCTACAATGAGCAGTTCTTC. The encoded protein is CASSRDRGPYNEQFF.

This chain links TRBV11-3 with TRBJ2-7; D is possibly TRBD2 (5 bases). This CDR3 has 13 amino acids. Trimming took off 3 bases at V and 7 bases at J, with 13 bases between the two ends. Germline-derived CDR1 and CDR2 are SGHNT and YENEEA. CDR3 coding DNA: TGTGCCAGCAGCTTCAGTACCAGAGGGGAGCAGTACTTC. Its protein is CASSFSTRGEQYF.

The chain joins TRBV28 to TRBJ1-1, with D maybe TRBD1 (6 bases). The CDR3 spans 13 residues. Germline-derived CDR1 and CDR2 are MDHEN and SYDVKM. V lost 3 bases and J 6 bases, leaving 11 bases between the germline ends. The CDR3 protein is CASSFLGQPEAFF. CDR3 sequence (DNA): TGTGCCAGCAGTTTCCTTGGACAGCCTGAAGCTTTCTTT.

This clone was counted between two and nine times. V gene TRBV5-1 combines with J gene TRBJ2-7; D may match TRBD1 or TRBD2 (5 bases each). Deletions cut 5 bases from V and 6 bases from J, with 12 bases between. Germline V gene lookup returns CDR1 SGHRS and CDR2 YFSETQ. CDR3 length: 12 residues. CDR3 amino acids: CASSYPGTEQYF. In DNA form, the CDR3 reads TGCGCCAGCAGTTACCCAGGGACCGAGCAGTACTTC.

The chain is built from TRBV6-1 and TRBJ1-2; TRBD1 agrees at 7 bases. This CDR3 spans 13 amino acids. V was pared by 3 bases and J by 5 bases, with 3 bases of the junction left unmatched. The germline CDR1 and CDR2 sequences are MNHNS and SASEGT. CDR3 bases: TGTGCCAGCAGTGATAGGACAGGATATGGCTACACCTTC. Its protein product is CASSDRTGYGYTF.

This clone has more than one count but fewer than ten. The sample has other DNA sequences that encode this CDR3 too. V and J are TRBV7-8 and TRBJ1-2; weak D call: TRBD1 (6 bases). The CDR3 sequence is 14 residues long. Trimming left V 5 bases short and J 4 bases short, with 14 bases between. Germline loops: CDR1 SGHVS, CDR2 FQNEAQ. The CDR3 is CASSQGKAFYGYTF. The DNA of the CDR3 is TGTGCCAGCAGCCAGGGGAAGGCGTTCTATGGCTACACCTTC.

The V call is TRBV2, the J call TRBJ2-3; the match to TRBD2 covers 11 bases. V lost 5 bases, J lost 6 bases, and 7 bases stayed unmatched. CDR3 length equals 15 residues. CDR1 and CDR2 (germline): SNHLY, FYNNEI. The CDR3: CASSLLAGVADTQYF. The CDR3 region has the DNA TGTGCCAGCAGTCTACTAGCGGGAGTTGCGGATACGCAGTATTTT.

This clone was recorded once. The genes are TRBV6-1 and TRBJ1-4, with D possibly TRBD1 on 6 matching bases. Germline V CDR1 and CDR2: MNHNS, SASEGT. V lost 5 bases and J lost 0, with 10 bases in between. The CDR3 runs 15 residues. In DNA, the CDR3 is TGTGCCAGCAGTAAAACAGGGACAACTAATGAAAAACTGTTTTTT. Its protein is CASSKTGTTNEKLFF.

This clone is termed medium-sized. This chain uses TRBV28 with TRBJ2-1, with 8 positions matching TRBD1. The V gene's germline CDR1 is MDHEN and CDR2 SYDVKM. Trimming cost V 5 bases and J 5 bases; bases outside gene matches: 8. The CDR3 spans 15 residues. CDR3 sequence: CASSMTGVTDNEQFF. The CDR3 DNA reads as TGTGCCAGCAGTATGACAGGGGTCACGGACAATGAGCAGTTCTTC.

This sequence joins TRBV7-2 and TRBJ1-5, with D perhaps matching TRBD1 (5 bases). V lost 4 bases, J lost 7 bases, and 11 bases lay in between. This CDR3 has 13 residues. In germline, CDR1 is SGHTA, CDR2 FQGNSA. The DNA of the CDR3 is TGTGCCAGCAGCTCGAGGGGTGGCCAGCCCCAGCATTTT. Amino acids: CASSSRGGQPQHF.

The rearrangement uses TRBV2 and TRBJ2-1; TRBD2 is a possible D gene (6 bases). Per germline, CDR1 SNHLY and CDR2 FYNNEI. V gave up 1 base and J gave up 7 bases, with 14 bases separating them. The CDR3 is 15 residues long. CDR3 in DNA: TGTGCCAGCAGTGAAGAGGGAGCGGGCTCGAATGAGCAGTTCTTC. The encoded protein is CASSEEGAGSNEQFF. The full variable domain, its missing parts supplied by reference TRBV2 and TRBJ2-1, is EPEVTQTPSHQVTQMGQEVILRCVPISNHLYFYWYRQILGQKVEFLVSFYNNEISEKSEIFDDQFSVERPDGSNFTLKIRSTKLEDSAMYFCASSEEGAGSNEQFFGPGTRLTVL.

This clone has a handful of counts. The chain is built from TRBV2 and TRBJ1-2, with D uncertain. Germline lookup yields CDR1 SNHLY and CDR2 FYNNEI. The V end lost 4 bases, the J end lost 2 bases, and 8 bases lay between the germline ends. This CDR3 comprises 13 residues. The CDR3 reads CASSGGQNYGYTF. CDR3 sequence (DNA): TGTGCCAGCAGTGGTGGCCAAAACTATGGCTACACCTTC.